This TCR beta chain was sequenced for a study of beta chain features in type 1 diabetes. Trimming took 5 bases from V and 12 from J; bases not matched to a gene: 7. This CDR3 comprises 12 residues. Germline V gene data show CDR1 as KGHSH and CDR2 as LQKENI. Every bit of the isolated RNA underwent reverse transcription, so sequencing read expressed TCRB transcripts. Using immunoSEQ multiplex PCR, the repertoire was profiled, and TCRdb retains in-frame clones only, with some absent. In the table there are around 300,000 clones, under 8.5% of which are singletons. This clone has ten or more counts. Blood was collected once per donor into heparin, averaging about 110 mL. Purity above 95% was achieved in all sorted populations.

The chain is built from TRBV18 and TRBJ2-1; 7 bases are a match to TRBD1. Sample: central memory CD4+ T cells from blood. The receptor's source is a woman in her late teens or twenties in good health. The CDR3 sequence is CASSADRVGQFF. The CDR3 coding sequence is TGTGCCAGCTCAGCTGACAGGGTAGGGCAGTTCTTC.